The source of this T cell receptor (beta chain) is a study of cytomegalovirus exposure and HLA in healthy donors. CDR3 length equals 14 residues. Germline CDR1 and CDR2: MNHEY and SVGAGI. V lost 8 bases, J lost 2 bases, and 3 bases stayed unmatched. Both 60 Vbeta primers and 13 Jbeta primers went into the PCR. Clones were sequenced by immunoSEQ multiplex PCR, and TCRdb holds only the in-frame ones, with some missing. The data show hundreds of thousands of clones, with 80% to 90% seen just once and approximately 1% held by the top ten. This sequence originates from a woman younger than 35 in good health and CMV-seronegative. The source material was PBMCs. The chain carries TRBV6-5 and TRBJ2-1, with TRBD2 matching 10 bases. The CDR3 DNA follows: TGTGCCAGCGGACTAGCGGAAGCCTACAATGAGCAGTTCTTC. As protein: CASGLAEAYNEQFF.